The clone carrying this T cell receptor (beta chain) showed up many times. The data were taken from a study of read filtering for tumor transcriptome and immune sequencing. Molecular barcoded adaptors covering alpha/delta and beta/gamma chains were used on 400 ng RNA. Via MiXCR, TCRdb re-called the reads, giving one row per CDR3 protein. Here the sample spans about 58,000 distinct CDR3 sequences, 9% to 15% being singletons. Per the germline V gene, CDR1 is MGHRA and CDR2 is YSYEKL. Trimming shortened V by 1 base and J by 6 bases, and 13 bases separated the two germline ends. The length of the CDR3 is 15 residues.

The V call is TRBV4-1, the J call TRBJ1-5, with a possible D match to TRBD1 (5 bases). This TCR was sampled from a donor over 35 with multiple myeloma. The sequenced sample consisted of a population of CD138-negative cells sorted from bone marrow. The CDR3 reads CASSQVLRASQPQHF. CDR3 bases: TGCGCCAGCAGCCAAGTCCTCAGGGCGAGTCAGCCCCAGCATTTT.